This paragraph reports one T cell receptor beta chain. The read falls 3 residues short of the CDR3 end, and the missing part is taken from the germline J gene. This sample is drawn from a study of T cells in women clearing cervical HPV infection. The CDR3 is 15 residues long. Germline CDR1 SGHRS, CDR2 YFSETQ. V gave up 0 bases and J gave up 5 bases, with 15 bases separating them. immunoSEQ multiplex PCR used an average of roughly 1,100 ng genomic DNA. The method was immunoSEQ multiplex PCR; TCRdb's version includes in-frame clones alone and lacks a portion of them. The sample shows tens of thousands of clones, and approximately 6% sits with its ten largest clones. Cervical HPV DNA detected by MY09/MY11 PCR, typed by dot-blot.

The receptor was isolated from a woman aged 18 to 75 with a cervical HPV16 infection that either progressed to CIN3+ or cleared (not recorded which). V and J are TRBV5-1 and TRBJ2-7; TRBD2 might be the D (6 bases). The sample was blood buffy coat. CDR3 loop: CASSLVGTLSNEQYF. The part of the CDR3 DNA that was read is TGCGCCAGCAGCTTGGTAGGGACTCTGAGTAACGAG.